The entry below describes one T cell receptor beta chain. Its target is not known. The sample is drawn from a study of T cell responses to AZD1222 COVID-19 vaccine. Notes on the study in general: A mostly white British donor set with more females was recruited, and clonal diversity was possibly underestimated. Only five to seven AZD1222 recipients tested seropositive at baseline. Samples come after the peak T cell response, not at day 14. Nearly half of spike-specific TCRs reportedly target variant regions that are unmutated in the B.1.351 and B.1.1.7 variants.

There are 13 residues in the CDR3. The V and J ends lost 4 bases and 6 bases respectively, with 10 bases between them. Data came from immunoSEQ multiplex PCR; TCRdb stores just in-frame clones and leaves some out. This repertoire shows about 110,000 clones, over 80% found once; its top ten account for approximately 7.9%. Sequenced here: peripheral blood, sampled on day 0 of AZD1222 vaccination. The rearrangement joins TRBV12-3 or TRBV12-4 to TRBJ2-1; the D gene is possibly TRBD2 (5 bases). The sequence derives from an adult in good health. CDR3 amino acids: CASSSREANEQFF. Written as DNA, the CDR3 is TGTGCCAGCAGTTCCCGGGAAGCCAATGAGCAGTTCTTC.